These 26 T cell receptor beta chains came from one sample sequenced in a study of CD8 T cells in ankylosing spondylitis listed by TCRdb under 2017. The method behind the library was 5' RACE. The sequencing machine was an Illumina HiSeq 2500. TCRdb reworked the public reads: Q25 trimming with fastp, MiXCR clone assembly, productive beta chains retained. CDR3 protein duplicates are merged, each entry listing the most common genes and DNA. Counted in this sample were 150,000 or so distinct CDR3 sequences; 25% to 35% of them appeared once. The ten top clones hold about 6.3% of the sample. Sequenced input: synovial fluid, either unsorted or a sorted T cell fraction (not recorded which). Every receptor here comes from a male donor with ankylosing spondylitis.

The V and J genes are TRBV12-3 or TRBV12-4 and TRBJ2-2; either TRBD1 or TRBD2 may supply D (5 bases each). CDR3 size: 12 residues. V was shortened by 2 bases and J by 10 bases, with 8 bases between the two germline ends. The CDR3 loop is CASSLWGSELFF. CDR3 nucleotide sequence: TGTGCCAGCAGTTTATGGGGGTCGGAGCTGTTTTTT.

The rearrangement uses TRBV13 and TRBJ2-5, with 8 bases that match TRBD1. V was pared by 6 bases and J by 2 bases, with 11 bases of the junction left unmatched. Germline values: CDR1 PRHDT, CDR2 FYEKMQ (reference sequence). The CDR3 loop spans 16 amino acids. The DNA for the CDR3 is TGTGCCAGCAGTACAGGGGGGCGGGCTAAGCAAGAGACCCAGTACTTC. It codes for CASSTGGRAKQETQYF.

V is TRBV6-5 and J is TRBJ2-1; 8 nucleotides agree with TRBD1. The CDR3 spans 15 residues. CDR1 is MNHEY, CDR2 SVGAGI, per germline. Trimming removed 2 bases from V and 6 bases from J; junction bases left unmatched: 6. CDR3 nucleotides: TGTGCCAGCAGTTACGCCGGGACAGGCCGCAATGAGCAGTTCTTC. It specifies CASSYAGTGRNEQFF.

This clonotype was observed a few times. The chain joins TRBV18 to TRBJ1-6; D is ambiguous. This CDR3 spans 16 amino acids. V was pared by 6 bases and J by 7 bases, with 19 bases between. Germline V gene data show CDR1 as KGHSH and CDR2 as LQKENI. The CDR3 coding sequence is TGTGCCAGCTCGCAAGCCTTGATAGGAGTGAATTCACCCCTCCACTTT. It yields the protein CASSQALIGVNSPLHF.

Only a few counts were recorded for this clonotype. CDR3 sequence: CAIRGDHGGYEQYF. CDR3 DNA: TGTGCCATCAGGGGTGACCATGGGGGTTACGAGCAGTACTTC. The rearrangement links TRBV10-3 to TRBJ2-7; D could derive from TRBD1 or TRBD2 (5 bases each). The germline CDR1 and CDR2 sequences are ENHRY and SYGVKD. The CDR3 runs to 14 residues. Between the trimmed V and J ends, which lost 6 bases and 4 bases, there was a span of 16 bases.

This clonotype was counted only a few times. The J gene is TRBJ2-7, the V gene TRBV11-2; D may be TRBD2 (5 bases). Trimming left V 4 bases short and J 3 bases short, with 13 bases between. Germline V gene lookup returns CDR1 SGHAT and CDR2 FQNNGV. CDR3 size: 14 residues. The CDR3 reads CASSSPGDGYEQYF. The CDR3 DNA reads TGTGCCAGCAGCTCCCCCGGGGATGGCTACGAGCAGTACTTC.

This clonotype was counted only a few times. CDR3 region: CASSSMRGVHPNEQFF. The CDR3 nucleotides read TGTGCCAGCAGCTCCATGAGGGGGGTACATCCCAATGAGCAGTTCTTC. V gene TRBV7-2 combines with J gene TRBJ2-1, with D tentatively TRBD1 or TRBD2 (6 bases each). Trimming took 4 bases from V and 6 from J, leaving 19 bases between them. This CDR3 region has 16 residues. Germline V gene lookup returns CDR1 SGHTA and CDR2 FQGNSA.

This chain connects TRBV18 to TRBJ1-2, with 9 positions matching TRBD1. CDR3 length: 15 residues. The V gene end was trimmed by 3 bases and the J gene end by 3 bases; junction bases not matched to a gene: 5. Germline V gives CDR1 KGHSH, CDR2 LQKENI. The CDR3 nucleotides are TGTGCCAGCTCACCTCGACAGGGGGATGACTATGGCTACACCTTC. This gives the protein CASSPRQGDDYGYTF.

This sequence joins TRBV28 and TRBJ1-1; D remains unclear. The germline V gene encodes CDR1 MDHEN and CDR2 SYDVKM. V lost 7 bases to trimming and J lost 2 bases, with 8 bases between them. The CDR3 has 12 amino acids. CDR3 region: CASKPQNTEAFF. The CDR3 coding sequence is TGTGCCAGCAAACCCCAAAACACTGAAGCTTTCTTT. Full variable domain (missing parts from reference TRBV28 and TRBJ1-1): DVKVTQSSRYLVKRTGEKVFLECVQDMDHENMFWYRQDPGLGLRLIYFSYDVKMKEKGDIPEGYSVSREKKERFSLILESASTNQTSMYLCASKPQNTEAFFGQGTRLTVV.

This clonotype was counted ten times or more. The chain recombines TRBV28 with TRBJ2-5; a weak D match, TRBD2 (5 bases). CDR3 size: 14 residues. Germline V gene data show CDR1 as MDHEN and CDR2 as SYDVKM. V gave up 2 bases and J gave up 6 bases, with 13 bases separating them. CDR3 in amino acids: CASSLNGESKTQYF. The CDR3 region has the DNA TGTGCCAGCAGTTTAAACGGGGAATCGAAGACCCAGTACTTC.

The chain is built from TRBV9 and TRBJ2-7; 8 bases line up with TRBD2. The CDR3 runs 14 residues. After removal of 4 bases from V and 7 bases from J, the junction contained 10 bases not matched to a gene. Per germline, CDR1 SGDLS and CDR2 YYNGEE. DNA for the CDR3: TGTGCCAGCAGCAACGGGAGGGAAGCGGGGGAGCAGTACTTC. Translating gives CASSNGREAGEQYF.

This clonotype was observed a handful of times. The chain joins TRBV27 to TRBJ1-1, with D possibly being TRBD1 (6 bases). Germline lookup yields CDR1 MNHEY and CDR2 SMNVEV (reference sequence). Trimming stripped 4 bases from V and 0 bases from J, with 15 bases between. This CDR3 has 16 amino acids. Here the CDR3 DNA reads TGTGCCAGCAGTTGGAATTACAGGGAGTTGAACACTGAAGCTTTCTTT. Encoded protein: CASSWNYRELNTEAFF.

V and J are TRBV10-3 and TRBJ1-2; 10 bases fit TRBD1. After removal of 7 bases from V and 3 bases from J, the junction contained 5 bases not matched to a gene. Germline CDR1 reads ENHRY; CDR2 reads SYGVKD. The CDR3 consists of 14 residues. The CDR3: CAINPGQGHYGYTF. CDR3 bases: TGTGCCATCAACCCGGGACAGGGGCACTATGGCTACACCTTC.

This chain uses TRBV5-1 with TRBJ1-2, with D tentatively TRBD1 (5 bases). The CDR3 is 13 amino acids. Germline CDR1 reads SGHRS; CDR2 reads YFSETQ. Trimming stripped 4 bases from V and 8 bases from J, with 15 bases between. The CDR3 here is CASSRGLGEGYTF. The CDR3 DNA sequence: TGCGCCAGCAGCAGGGGCCTCGGAGAGGGCTACACCTTC.

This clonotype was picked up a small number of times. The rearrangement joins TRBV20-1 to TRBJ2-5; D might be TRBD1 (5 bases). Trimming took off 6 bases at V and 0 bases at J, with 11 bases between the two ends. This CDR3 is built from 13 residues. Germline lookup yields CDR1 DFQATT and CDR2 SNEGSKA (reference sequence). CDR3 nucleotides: TGCAGTGCCCCCCGCAGGGACCAAGAGACCCAGTACTTC. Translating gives CSAPRRDQETQYF.

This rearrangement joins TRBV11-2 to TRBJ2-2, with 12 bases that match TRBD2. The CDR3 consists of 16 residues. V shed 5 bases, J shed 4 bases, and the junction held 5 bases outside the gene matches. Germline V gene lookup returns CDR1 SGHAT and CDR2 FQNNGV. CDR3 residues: CASSPSGGVSTGELFF. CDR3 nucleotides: TGTGCCAGCAGCCCTAGCGGGGGGGTGAGCACCGGGGAGCTGTTTTTT.

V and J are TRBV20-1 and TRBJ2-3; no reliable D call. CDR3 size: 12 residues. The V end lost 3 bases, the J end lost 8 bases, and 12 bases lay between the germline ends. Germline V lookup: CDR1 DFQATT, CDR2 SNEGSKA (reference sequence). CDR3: CSASGRIGTQYF. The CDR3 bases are TGCAGTGCTAGTGGTCGGATAGGTACGCAGTATTTT.

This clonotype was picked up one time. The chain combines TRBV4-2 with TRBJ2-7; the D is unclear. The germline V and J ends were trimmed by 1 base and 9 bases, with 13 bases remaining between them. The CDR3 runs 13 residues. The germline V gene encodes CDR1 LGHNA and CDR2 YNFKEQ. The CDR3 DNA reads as TGTGCCAGCAGCCAAGTAAAGGAACGGGTGCAGTACTTC. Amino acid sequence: CASSQVKERVQYF.

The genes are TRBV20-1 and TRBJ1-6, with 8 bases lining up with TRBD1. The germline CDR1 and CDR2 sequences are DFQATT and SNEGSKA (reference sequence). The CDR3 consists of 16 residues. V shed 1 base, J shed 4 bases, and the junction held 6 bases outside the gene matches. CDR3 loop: CSARVSGTGYNSPLHF. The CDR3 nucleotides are TGCAGTGCTAGAGTATCCGGGACAGGATATAATTCACCCCTCCACTTT.

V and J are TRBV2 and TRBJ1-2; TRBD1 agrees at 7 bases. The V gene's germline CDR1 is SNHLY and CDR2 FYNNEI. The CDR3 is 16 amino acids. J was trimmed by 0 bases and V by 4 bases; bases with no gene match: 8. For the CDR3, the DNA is TGTGCCAGCAGTGGGCGGACAGGTCAAACTAACTATGGCTACACCTTC. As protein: CASSGRTGQTNYGYTF. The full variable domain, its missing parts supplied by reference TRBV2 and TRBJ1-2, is EPEVTQTPSHQVTQMGQEVILRCVPISNHLYFYWYRQILGQKVEFLVSFYNNEISEKSEIFDDQFSVERPDGSNFTLKIRSTKLEDSAMYFCASSGRTGQTNYGYTFGSGTRLTVV.

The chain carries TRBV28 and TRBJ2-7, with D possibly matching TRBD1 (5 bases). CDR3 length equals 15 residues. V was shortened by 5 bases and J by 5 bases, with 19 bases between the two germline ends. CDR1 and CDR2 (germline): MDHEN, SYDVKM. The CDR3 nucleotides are TGTGCCAGCAGTCTAGGCTCCGGCAGGGCCCACGAGCAGTACTTC. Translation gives CASSLGSGRAHEQYF.

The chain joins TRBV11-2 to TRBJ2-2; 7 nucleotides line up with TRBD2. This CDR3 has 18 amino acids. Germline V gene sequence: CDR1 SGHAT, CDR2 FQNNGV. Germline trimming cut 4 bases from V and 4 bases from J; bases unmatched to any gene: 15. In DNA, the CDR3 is TGTGCCAGCAGCTACCGACGGGAGGACCCGGCGAGCACCGGGGAGCTGTTTTTT. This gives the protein CASSYRREDPASTGELFF.

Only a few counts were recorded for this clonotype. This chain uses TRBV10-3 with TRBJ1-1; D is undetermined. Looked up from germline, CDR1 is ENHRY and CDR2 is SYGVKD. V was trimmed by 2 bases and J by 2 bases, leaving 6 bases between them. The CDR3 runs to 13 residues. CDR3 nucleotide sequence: TGTGCCATCAGTGAGCAGTATAACACTGAAGCTTTCTTT. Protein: CAISEQYNTEAFF.

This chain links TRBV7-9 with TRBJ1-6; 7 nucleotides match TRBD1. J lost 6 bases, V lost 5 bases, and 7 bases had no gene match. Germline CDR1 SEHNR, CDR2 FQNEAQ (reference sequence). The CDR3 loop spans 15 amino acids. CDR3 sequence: CASSRAGQSNSPLHF. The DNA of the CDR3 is TGTGCCAGCAGCAGGGCGGGACAGAGTAATTCACCCCTCCACTTT.

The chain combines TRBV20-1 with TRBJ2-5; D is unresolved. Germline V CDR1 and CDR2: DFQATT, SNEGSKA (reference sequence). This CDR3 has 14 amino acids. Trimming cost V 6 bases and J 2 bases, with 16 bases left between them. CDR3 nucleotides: TGCAGTGCATTCGACTCCAGTATTCAAGAGACCCAGTACTTC. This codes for CSAFDSSIQETQYF.

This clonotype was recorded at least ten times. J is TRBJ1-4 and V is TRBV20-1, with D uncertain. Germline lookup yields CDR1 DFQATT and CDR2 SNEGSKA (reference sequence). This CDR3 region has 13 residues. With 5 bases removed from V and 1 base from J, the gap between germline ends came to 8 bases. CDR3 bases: TGCAGTGCTCCCATGGGAACTAATGAAAAACTGTTTTTT. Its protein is CSAPMGTNEKLFF.